Presented here are 27 T cell receptor beta chains from one specimen sequenced in a study of blood T cell repertoires in COVID-19. Profiling relied on immunoSEQ multiplex PCR, and the TCRdb table lists in-frame clones only, not all of them. The table includes 260,000 or so clones, roughly 85% detected once. The sequencing sample was made of PBMCs or T cells enriched from blood (not recorded which). These receptors all stem from a woman between 50 and 59 years old who had recovered from COVID-19.

The chain carries TRBV27 and TRBJ1-4; perhaps TRBD1 as D (5 bases). Germline loops: CDR1 MNHEY, CDR2 SMNVEV (reference sequence). CDR3 length: 17 residues. Trimming took 3 bases from V and 4 from J, leaving 18 bases between them. The DNA of the CDR3 is TGTGCCAGCAGTTTTTCTGGGGCTCGTCTTCATAATGAAAAACTGTTTTTT. Translation: CASSFSGARLHNEKLFF.

The chain has TRBV6-2 or TRBV6-3 and TRBJ2-5; D may be TRBD2 (6 bases). V dropped 5 bases and J dropped 2 bases, with 12 bases sitting between them. Germline V gene sequence: CDR1 MNHEY, CDR2 SVGEGT. The CDR3 length is 14 residues. CDR3 sequence: CASSAGTGQETQYF. The CDR3 nucleotides are TGTGCCAGCAGTGCGGGGACCGGACAAGAGACCCAGTACTTC.

The chain has TRBV28 and TRBJ1-2, with a tentative D call TRBD1 (5 bases). Germline V gives CDR1 MDHEN, CDR2 SYDVKM. V lost 6 bases and J 0 bases, leaving 14 bases between the germline ends. The CDR3 has 15 amino acids. CDR3 residues: CASSLQGLTNYGYTF. In DNA form, the CDR3 reads TGTGCCAGCAGCTTGCAGGGACTTACTAACTATGGCTACACCTTC.

J is TRBJ2-7 and V is TRBV28, with 8 positions matching TRBD1. Unmatched junction bases numbered 9, after V lost 7 bases and J lost 4 bases. The CDR3 has 14 residues. The V gene's germline CDR1 is MDHEN and CDR2 SYDVKM. CDR3 amino acids: CASTLGQGRYEQYF. The CDR3 coding sequence is TGTGCCAGCACCCTAGGACAGGGCCGATACGAGCAGTACTTC.

This chain joins TRBV9 and TRBJ1-6; a weak D match, TRBD1 (6 bases). Trimming stripped 3 bases from V and 2 bases from J, with 9 bases between. This CDR3 has 15 amino acids. Germline values: CDR1 SGDLS, CDR2 YYNGEE. The CDR3 DNA reads as TGTGCCAGCAGCGCCGGGACAACCTATAATTCACCCCTCCACTTT. Amino acids: CASSAGTTYNSPLHF.

The CDR3: CASSEGGVGELFF. The CDR3 DNA follows: TGCGCCAGCAGTGAAGGGGGCGTCGGGGAGCTGTTTTTT. The rearrangement links TRBV10-1 to TRBJ2-2; 7 nucleotides match TRBD1. CDR1 and CDR2 from the germline V gene are WNHNN and SYGVQD (reference sequence). The CDR3 is 13 residues long. Trimming took 3 bases from V and 7 from J; bases not matched to a gene: 2.

The J gene is TRBJ2-7, the V gene TRBV28; D unclear. CDR1 and CDR2 from the germline V gene are MDHEN and SYDVKM. This CDR3 spans 14 amino acids. V shed 5 bases and J shed 2 bases, with 13 bases lying between them. In nucleotides, the CDR3 is TGTGCCAGCAGTCATTTTAACAGTGCCTACGAGCAGTACTTC. Residues: CASSHFNSAYEQYF.

This sequence joins TRBV4-1 and TRBJ1-2, with D unresolved. Germline CDR1 and CDR2: MGHRA and YSYEKL. Between the trimmed V and J ends, which lost 0 bases and 0 bases, there was a span of 17 bases. This CDR3 region has 18 residues. CDR3 nucleotides: TGCGCCAGCAGCCAAGATCAAGTAGAGACCGACTCTAACTATGGCTACACCTTC. Protein sequence: CASSQDQVETDSNYGYTF.

This clone has only one observation. DNA of the CDR3: TGCGCCAGCAGCGGGGGACTAGCGGGAGGGCCCTCTTACGAGCAGTACTTC. This encodes CASSGGLAGGPSYEQYF. This chain uses TRBV5-1 with TRBJ2-7; the match to TRBD2 covers 16 bases. J lost 4 bases, V lost 4 bases, and 8 bases had no gene match. CDR3 length equals 17 residues. Germline V CDR1 and CDR2: SGHRS, YFSETQ.

The rearrangement joins TRBV5-6 to TRBJ1-3, with D tentatively TRBD1 (6 bases). Germline CDR1 and CDR2: SGHDT and YYEEEE. The CDR3 is 18 residues long. The V gene lost 1 base and the J gene lost 0 bases, with 17 bases spanning the gap. CDR3 sequence (DNA): TGTGCCAGCAGCTTGAATTACGGACAGCTGAACTCTGGAAACACCATATATTTT. It translates to CASSLNYGQLNSGNTIYF.

This clone was counted once. The CDR3 DNA sequence: TGTGCCAGTACCCGGCGCCCCGAGGGCAATCAGCCCCAGCATTTT. Amino acids: CASTRRPEGNQPQHF. V gene TRBV19 combines with J gene TRBJ1-5; D is uncertain. The CDR3 loop spans 15 amino acids. The V and J ends lost 7 bases and 2 bases respectively, with 15 bases between them. Germline-derived CDR1 and CDR2 are LNHDA and SQIVND (reference sequence).

This chain connects TRBV21-1 to TRBJ2-3; the table gives TRBD2 as D, unverified against the DNA. TRBV21-1 is flagged as a pseudogene. This CDR3 is 16 amino acids long. CDR3 region: CASSHKVGTNSHTQYF. As DNA, the CDR3 is TGTGCCAGCAGCCACAAAGTAGGGACTAATTCACATACGCAGTATTTT.

The chain employs TRBV5-1 and TRBJ1-2; D gene unclear. This CDR3 has 12 amino acids. Trimming left V 8 bases short and J 1 base short, with 9 bases between. CDR1 is SGHRS and CDR2 is YFSETQ in the germline V gene. This chain's CDR3 is CASEGDNYGYTF. Here the CDR3 DNA reads TGCGCCAGTGAAGGAGATAACTATGGCTACACCTTC.

This chain joins TRBV5-1 and TRBJ2-1; 8 bases are shared with TRBD1. The CDR3 is 15 amino acids. V gave up 3 bases and J gave up 8 bases; unmatched junction bases: 10. Germline V gives CDR1 SGHRS, CDR2 YFSETQ. This CDR3 is CASSYQGAQEDEQFF. The CDR3, as DNA: TGCGCCAGCAGCTACCAGGGGGCCCAAGAGGATGAGCAGTTCTTC.

The chain links TRBV18 to TRBJ2-7; a possible D gene is TRBD2 (5 bases). V was clipped by 2 bases and J by 3 bases, with 8 bases between them. From germline, CDR1 is KGHSH and CDR2 LQKENI. CDR3 size: 13 residues. The CDR3 coding sequence is TGTGCCAGCTCACCAAGGGAGAACTACGAGCAGTACTTC. Protein product: CASSPRENYEQYF.

The V call is TRBV6-5, the J call TRBJ1-5; 8 bases fit TRBD1. V was pared by 3 bases and J by 9 bases, with 7 bases of the junction left unmatched. This CDR3 has 14 amino acids. Germline CDR1 is MNHEY and CDR2 is SVGAGI. CDR3 sequence: CASSYDRGYRPQHF. As DNA, the CDR3 is TGTGCCAGCAGTTATGACAGGGGATATCGGCCCCAGCATTTT.

This clone has a single count. CDR3 sequence reads: CASLNERRTDTQYF. CDR3 nucleotide sequence: TGTGCCAGCCTCAACGAGCGGCGCACAGATACGCAGTATTTT. The chain has TRBV2 and TRBJ2-3; possibly TRBD2 for D (5 bases). CDR3 size: 14 residues. CDR1 is SNHLY, CDR2 FYNNEI, per germline. Deletions cut 8 bases from V and 1 base from J, with 13 bases between.

The gene calls are TRBV18 and TRBJ2-3; a possible D gene is TRBD2 (6 bases). Germline CDR1 and CDR2: KGHSH and LQKENI. The CDR3 has 14 amino acids. Trimming stripped 6 bases from V and 4 bases from J, with 14 bases between. CDR3: CASSHPGGSDTQYF. The CDR3 DNA sequence: TGTGCCAGCTCCCACCCTGGGGGGTCAGATACGCAGTATTTT.

The chain joins TRBV19 to TRBJ1-3; 8 bases match TRBD1. Germline values: CDR1 LNHDA, CDR2 SQIVND (reference sequence). The CDR3 sequence is 16 residues long. With V trimmed by 7 bases and J by 4 bases, 12 bases remained unmatched. The CDR3 loop reads CASKASDREAGNTIYF. The CDR3 DNA is TGTGCCAGTAAGGCCTCGGACAGGGAGGCCGGAAACACCATATATTTT.

This chain joins TRBV7-6 and TRBJ2-2; D is unresolved. The CDR3 consists of 15 residues. Trimming took 3 bases from V and 0 from J, leaving 8 bases between them. Germline CDR1 SGHVS, CDR2 FNYEAQ. The CDR3: CASSLSTSNTGELFF. The CDR3 DNA reads TGTGCCAGCAGCTTGTCCACTTCGAACACCGGGGAGCTGTTTTTT.

Only a few counts were recorded for this clone. This chain joins TRBV3-1 (or the pseudogene TRBV3-2) and TRBJ1-1; TRBD1 agrees at 7 bases. V shed 2 bases, J shed 1 base, and the junction held 1 base outside the gene matches. The germline V gene has CDR1 LGHDT and CDR2 YNNKEL (reference sequence). The CDR3 totals 14 residues. The CDR3 DNA is TGTGCCAGCAGCCAAAGGACAGGGAACACTGAAGCTTTCTTT. Amino acid sequence: CASSQRTGNTEAFF.

The V call is TRBV12-5, the J call TRBJ1-1, with 10 bases matching TRBD1. Germline trimming cut 1 base from V and 2 bases from J; bases unmatched to any gene: 1. Germline-derived CDR1 and CDR2 are LGHNT and FRNRAP. CDR3 size: 15 residues. CDR3 protein: CASGLGQGANTEAFF. DNA of the CDR3: TGTGCTAGTGGTTTGGGACAGGGGGCAAACACTGAAGCTTTCTTT.

This chain connects TRBV6-5 to TRBJ1-2, with 8 nucleotides matching TRBD1. V was clipped by 6 bases and J by 4 bases; unmatched bases: 4. The CDR3 totals 13 residues. Germline-derived CDR1 and CDR2 are MNHEY and SVGAGI. Here the CDR3 reads CASRYDRGYGYTF. In nucleotides, the CDR3 is TGTGCCAGCAGATACGACAGGGGCTATGGCTACACCTTC.

The rearrangement links TRBV4-1 to TRBJ1-2; a possible D gene is TRBD1 (5 bases). V shed 1 base and J shed 2 bases, with 11 bases lying between them. Germline V CDR1 and CDR2: MGHRA, YSYEKL. The CDR3 runs 15 residues. In DNA form, the CDR3 reads TGCGCCAGCAGCCAAGTTCGAACAGGAAACTATGGCTACACCTTC. Translating gives CASSQVRTGNYGYTF.

V usage is TRBV9 and J usage is TRBJ1-2, with D possibly TRBD1 on 6 matching bases. CDR1 and CDR2 from the germline V gene are SGDLS and YYNGEE. Trimming stripped 1 base from V and 8 bases from J, with 15 bases between. CDR3 length equals 14 residues. CDR3 nucleotide sequence: TGTGCCAGCAGCGTACTTCCGGGACAAGAAGGCTACACCTTC. Amino acids: CASSVLPGQEGYTF. Together with reference TRBV9 and TRBJ1-2, the CDR3 gives the full variable domain: DSGVTQTPKHLITATGQRVTLRCSPRSGDLSVYWYQQSLDQGLQFLIQYYNGEERAKGNILERFSAQQFPDLHSELNLSSLELGDSALYFCASSVLPGQEGYTFGSGTRLTVV.

The chain is built from TRBV5-6 and TRBJ2-2, with 7 positions matching TRBD1. The CDR3 spans 15 residues. Germline V gene sequence: CDR1 SGHDT, CDR2 YYEEEE. The V and J ends lost 9 bases and 3 bases, in that order; junction bases with no gene match: 11. The CDR3 reads CATQGGRDDTGELFF. CDR3 coding DNA: TGTGCCACCCAAGGGGGCAGGGATGACACCGGGGAGCTGTTTTTT. The whole variable domain, filled in from reference TRBV5-6 and TRBJ2-2, reads DAGVTQSPTHLIKTRGQQVTLRCSPKSGHDTVSWYQQALGQGPQFIFQYYEEEERQRGNFPDRFSGHQFPNYSSELNVNALLLGDSALYLCATQGGRDDTGELFFGEGSRLTVL.

This chain joins TRBV5-6 and TRBJ1-1; 9 bases are a match to TRBD1. With 0 bases clipped from V and 6 bases from J, the junction kept 6 bases outside the gene matches. There are 15 residues in the CDR3. Germline CDR1 reads SGHDT; CDR2 reads YYEEEE. This chain's CDR3 is CASSLVGQGNPEAFF. The CDR3, as DNA: TGTGCCAGCAGCTTGGTGGGACAGGGAAACCCTGAAGCTTTCTTT.